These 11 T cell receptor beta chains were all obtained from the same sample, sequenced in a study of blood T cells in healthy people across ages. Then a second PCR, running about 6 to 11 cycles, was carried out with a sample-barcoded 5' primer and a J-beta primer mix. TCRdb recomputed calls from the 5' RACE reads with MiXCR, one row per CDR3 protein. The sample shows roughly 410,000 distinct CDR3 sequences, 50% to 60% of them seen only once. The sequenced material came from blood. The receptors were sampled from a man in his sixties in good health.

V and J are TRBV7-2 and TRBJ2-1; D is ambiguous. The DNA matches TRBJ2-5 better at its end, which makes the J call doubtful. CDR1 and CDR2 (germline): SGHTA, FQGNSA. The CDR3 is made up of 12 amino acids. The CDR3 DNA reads TGTGCCAGCAGCTCGCTAACCTGGTCCCAGTACTTC. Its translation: CASSSLTWSQYF.

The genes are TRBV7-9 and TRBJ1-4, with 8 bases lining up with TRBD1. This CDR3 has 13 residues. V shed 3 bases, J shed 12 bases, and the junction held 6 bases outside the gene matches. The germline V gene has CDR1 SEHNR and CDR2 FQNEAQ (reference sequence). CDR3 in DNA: TGTGCCAGCAGCTTGGGACAGGTGACGGAACTGTTTTTT. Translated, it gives CASSLGQVTELFF. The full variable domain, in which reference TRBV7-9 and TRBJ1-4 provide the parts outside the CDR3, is DTGVSQNPRHKITKRGQNVTFRCDPISEHNRLYWYRQTLGQGPEFLTYFQNEAQLEKSRLLSDRFSAERPKGSFSTLEIQRTEQGDSAMYLCASSLGQVTELFFGSGTQLSVL.

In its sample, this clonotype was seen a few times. DNA for the CDR3: TGTGCCACCAGCCGCGACAGGGCGGCTCACGAGCAGTACTTC. It is translated as CATSRDRAAHEQYF. This chain links TRBV15 with TRBJ2-5; 7 bases are shared with TRBD1. With the DNA end fitting TRBJ2-7 better, the J assignment may be wrong. This CDR3 contains 14 residues. The germline V gene has CDR1 LNHNV and CDR2 YYDKDF (reference sequence).

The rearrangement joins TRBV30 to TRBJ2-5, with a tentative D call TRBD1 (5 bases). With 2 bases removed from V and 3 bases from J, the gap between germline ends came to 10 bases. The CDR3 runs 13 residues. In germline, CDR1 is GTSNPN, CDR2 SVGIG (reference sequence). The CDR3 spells CAWSRGGEETQYF. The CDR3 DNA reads TGTGCCTGGAGTAGGGGTGGGGAAGAGACCCAGTACTTC.

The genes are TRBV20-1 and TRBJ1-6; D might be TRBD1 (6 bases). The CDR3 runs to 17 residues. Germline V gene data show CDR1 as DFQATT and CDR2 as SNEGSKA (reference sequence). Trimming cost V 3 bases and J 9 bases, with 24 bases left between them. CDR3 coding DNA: TGCAGTGCTAGTGGGGGGCAGTTGGGCCAGGGCAGTTCACCCCTCCACTTT. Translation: CSASGGQLGQGSSPLHF.

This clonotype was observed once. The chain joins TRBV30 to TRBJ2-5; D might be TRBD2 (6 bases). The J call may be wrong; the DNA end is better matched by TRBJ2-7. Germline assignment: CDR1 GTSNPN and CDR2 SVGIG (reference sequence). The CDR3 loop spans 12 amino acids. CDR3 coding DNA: TGTGCCTGGAAGGGAGGCCCCTACGAGCAGTACTTC. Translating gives CAWKGGPYEQYF.

The CDR3 region is CASSVTSGRPPYNEQFF. Written as DNA, the CDR3 is TGTGCCAGCAGCGTGACTAGCGGGAGACCACCTTACAATGAGCAGTTCTTC. The chain joins TRBV7-2 to TRBJ2-1; 12 nucleotides align to TRBD2. With 5 bases clipped from V and 4 bases from J, the junction kept 9 bases outside the gene matches. The CDR3 is made up of 17 amino acids. Germline values: CDR1 SGHTA, CDR2 FQGNSA.

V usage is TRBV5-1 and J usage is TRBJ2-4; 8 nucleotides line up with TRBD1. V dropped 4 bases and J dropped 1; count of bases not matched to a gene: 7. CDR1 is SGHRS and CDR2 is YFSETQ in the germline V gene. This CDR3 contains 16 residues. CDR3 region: CASSVTGESAKNIQYF. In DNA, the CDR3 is TGCGCCAGCAGCGTGACAGGGGAATCGGCCAAAAACATTCAGTACTTC.

CDR3 nucleotide sequence: TGTGCCAGCAGCTCCCCCCGACAGACCTACGAGCAGTACTTC. Protein: CASSSPRQTYEQYF. This chain links TRBV7-2 with TRBJ2-7, with D possibly matching TRBD1 (5 bases). The CDR3 sequence is 14 residues long. The V gene's germline CDR1 is SGHTA and CDR2 FQGNSA. V lost 4 bases and J 2 bases, leaving 12 bases between the germline ends.

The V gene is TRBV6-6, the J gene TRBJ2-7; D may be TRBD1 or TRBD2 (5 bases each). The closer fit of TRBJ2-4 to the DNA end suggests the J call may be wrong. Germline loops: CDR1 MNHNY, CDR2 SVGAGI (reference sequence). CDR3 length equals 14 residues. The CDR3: CAANLPGQANIQYF. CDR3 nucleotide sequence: TGTGCCGCTAACTTACCGGGGCAAGCCAACATTCAGTACTTC.

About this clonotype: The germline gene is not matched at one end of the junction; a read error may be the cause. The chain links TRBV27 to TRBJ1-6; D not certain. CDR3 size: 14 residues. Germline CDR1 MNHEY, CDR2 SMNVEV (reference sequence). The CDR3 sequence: CASRLFPRDSPLHF. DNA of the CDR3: TGTGCCAGCAGGTTATTCCCGAGGGATTCACCCCTCCACTTT.